Each of the 24 T cell receptor beta chains below was sequenced from the same sample in a study of T cell repertoires in cytomegalovirus infection (dated by TCRdb to about 2019). No cognate antigen is known for these TCRs. The sequencer listed for this sample is Illumina HiSeq 1500. TCRdb handled the public reads itself, with Q25 trimming in fastp and clone calling in MiXCR, and kept productive beta chains. Every entry covers one CDR3 protein and lists the most common genes and DNA from its rows. Counted in this sample were around 750,000 distinct CDR3 sequences; about 31% of them appeared once. The ten biggest clones cover 9.5% to 15% of the sample. The sample's treatment or condition, from its label and the paper: in vitro stimulation with specific CMV peptide epitopes to enrich CMV-specific T cells. The sequencing used cultured CD8+ T cells from PBMCs, collected from culture after CMV antigen stimulation. These receptors all come from a human donor in good health (CMV status not recorded). Some clones in this sample may be carry-over from other donors' samples.

A word on this clonotype: A read error is possible here, since a much larger clone lies one base away. The chain employs TRBV12-3 or TRBV12-4 and TRBJ2-1; D is perhaps TRBD2 (5 bases). The ends were cut back, 3 bases at V and 2 bases at J, with 14 bases in the middle. CDR3 length equals 16 residues. CDR3 in amino acids: CASSFASSGPYNEQFF. The CDR3 region has the DNA TGTGCCAGCAGTTTCGCCTCGAGCGGCCCCTACAATGAGCAGTTCTTC.

V is TRBV6-8 and J is TRBJ2-1; D perhaps matches TRBD1 (5 bases). The CDR3 contains 14 residues. The V and J ends lost 2 bases and 3 bases respectively, with 8 bases between them. Per germline, CDR1 MNHGY and CDR2 SAAAGT. This CDR3 is CASSYADSYNEQFF. For the CDR3, the DNA is TGTGCCAGCAGTTACGCCGACAGCTACAATGAGCAGTTCTTC.

This clonotype came up many times. The rearrangement links TRBV10-3 to TRBJ1-1; no reliable D call. The germline V gene has CDR1 ENHRY and CDR2 SYGVKD. The CDR3 sequence is 13 residues long. V was pared by 0 bases and J by 3 bases, with 5 bases between. CDR3 bases: TGTGCCATCAGTGAGTCCGGTCACACTGAAGCTTTCTTT. Translating it yields CAISESGHTEAFF.

This chain connects TRBV14 to TRBJ2-7; TRBD2 matches 7 bases. Unmatched junction bases numbered 6, after V lost 4 bases and J lost 3 bases. This CDR3 is built from 14 residues. Germline V gives CDR1 SGHDN, CDR2 FVKESK. The CDR3 sequence is CASSLPGDYYEQYF. Here the CDR3 DNA reads TGTGCCAGCAGCCTACCCGGGGACTACTACGAGCAGTACTTC.

At least ten counts were recorded for this clonotype. This sequence joins TRBV7-2 and TRBJ2-3, with TRBD2 as a possible D gene (5 bases). The CDR3 is 15 residues long. Germline CDR1 and CDR2: SGHTA and FQGNSA. The V and J ends lost 2 bases and 6 bases respectively, with 15 bases between them. The CDR3 reads CASSLRERRGDTQYF. CDR3 in DNA: TGTGCCAGCAGCTTAAGGGAACGGCGCGGGGATACGCAGTATTTT.

This clonotype was counted many times. The V and J genes are TRBV7-9 and TRBJ2-3, with 8 bases lining up with TRBD2. The germline gives CDR1 SEHNR, CDR2 FQNEAQ (reference sequence). This CDR3 has 15 amino acids. V dropped 6 bases and J dropped 0; count of bases not matched to a gene: 5. CDR3 DNA: TGTGCCAGCAGTTTGATAGCGGGGAGCACAGATACGCAGTATTTT. It encodes CASSLIAGSTDTQYF.

This clonotype was detected only a few times. The genes are TRBV12-5 and TRBJ2-1; 7 bases match TRBD1. CDR1 LGHNT and CDR2 FRNRAP come from the germline V gene. This CDR3 spans 17 amino acids. Trimming removed 2 bases from V and 5 bases from J; junction bases left unmatched: 12. The CDR3, as DNA: TGTGCTAGTGGTTTGCCCTCGGGACAGAGGTTCCACAATGAGCAGTTCTTC. This translates into CASGLPSGQRFHNEQFF.

This clonotype was counted at least ten times. This rearrangement joins TRBV7-2 to TRBJ1-1; tentative D call: TRBD1 (5 bases). This CDR3 has 14 residues. Germline values: CDR1 SGHTA, CDR2 FQGNSA. Trimming took 5 bases from V and 5 from J, leaving 15 bases between them. CDR3 nucleotides: TGTGCCAGCAGCCTTGACAGAGTTGTTACTGAAGCTTTCTTT. This codes for CASSLDRVVTEAFF.

This clonotype was found many times. The chain couples TRBV7-2 to TRBJ2-7; D call uncertain. CDR1 is SGHTA and CDR2 is FQGNSA in the germline V gene. The CDR3 sequence is 14 residues long. Between the trimmed V and J ends, which lost 4 bases and 3 bases, there was a span of 13 bases. The CDR3 reads CASSYLGSVYEQYV. CDR3 in DNA: TGTGCCAGCAGCTACCTCGGTTCGGTCTACGAGCAGTACGTC.

The CDR3 DNA sequence: TGTGCCAGCAGCGCCTTGGGCTACACCTTC. Translating gives CASSALGYTF. The chain uses TRBV9 and TRBJ1-2, with D unclear. Germline V gene sequence: CDR1 SGDLS, CDR2 YYNGEE. The V end was cut by 3 bases, the J end by 8 bases, with 5 bases between. The CDR3 runs 10 residues.

This clonotype was counted between two and nine times. V gene TRBV7-3 combines with J gene TRBJ2-5, with 9 bases fitting TRBD1. The germline CDR1 and CDR2 sequences are SGHTA and FQGTGA. This CDR3 is built from 18 residues. J lost 5 bases, V lost 1 base, and 14 bases had no gene match. The CDR3 is CASSLRIRDRDLQETQYF. The DNA for the CDR3 is TGTGCCAGCAGCTTAAGAATCCGGGACAGGGATCTGCAGGAGACCCAGTACTTC. Complete variable domain (other parts from reference TRBV7-3 and TRBJ2-5): GAGVSQTPSNKVTEKGKYVELRCDPISGHTALYWYRQSLGQGPEFLIYFQGTGAADDSGLPNDRFFAVRPEGSVSTLKIQRTERGDSAVYLCASSLRIRDRDLQETQYFGPGTRLLVL.

This clonotype was detected ten times or more. This sequence joins TRBV7-2 and TRBJ2-1; TRBD2 agrees at 8 bases. This CDR3 is built from 16 residues. With 3 bases clipped from V and 2 bases from J, the junction kept 6 bases outside the gene matches. Germline V gene data show CDR1 as SGHTA and CDR2 as FQGNSA. The CDR3 is CASSLRAGGPYNEQFF. The CDR3 bases are TGTGCCAGCAGCTTGAGGGCGGGGGGACCCTACAATGAGCAGTTCTTC. The full variable domain, completed using reference TRBV7-2 and TRBJ2-1, is GAGVSQSPSNKVTEKGKDVELRCDPISGHTALYWYRQSLGQGLEFLIYFQGNSAPDKSGLPSDRFSAERTGGSVSTLTIQRTQQEDSAVYLCASSLRAGGPYNEQFFGPGTRLTVL.

The chain joins TRBV19 to TRBJ2-1; 10 bases are shared with TRBD1. Per germline, CDR1 LNHDA and CDR2 SQIVND (reference sequence). The CDR3 consists of 15 residues. V shed 8 bases, J shed 4 bases, and the junction held 8 bases outside the gene matches. CDR3: CASGPGTGDYNEQFF. The CDR3 DNA sequence: TGTGCCAGTGGCCCCGGGACAGGGGATTACAATGAGCAGTTCTTC.

The chain uses TRBV7-8 and TRBJ1-2; no clear D. CDR1 is SGHVS, CDR2 FQNEAQ, per germline. V was shortened by 5 bases and J by 2 bases, with 15 bases between the two germline ends. This CDR3 region has 15 residues. CDR3 in amino acids: CASSQERAVNYGYTF. The CDR3 DNA is TGTGCCAGCAGCCAGGAACGGGCAGTAAACTATGGCTACACCTTC.

This clonotype was detected many times. The DNA of the CDR3 is TGTGCCAGCAGCTTATCTTGGACAGACAATGAGCAGTTCTTC. This gives the protein CASSLSWTDNEQFF. The chain couples TRBV7-8 to TRBJ2-1; possible D gene TRBD1, 6 bases. The CDR3 sequence is 14 residues long. Trimming took off 2 bases at V and 5 bases at J, with 10 bases between the two ends. In germline, CDR1 is SGHVS, CDR2 FQNEAQ.

This clonotype was recorded a few times. CDR3 sequence: CASSSPSGENYEQYF. The CDR3 bases are TGTGCCAGCAGCTCCCCGTCAGGGGAGAACTACGAGCAGTACTTC. The chain employs TRBV7-9 and TRBJ2-7, with D possibly matching TRBD1 (6 bases). The V end was cut by 4 bases, the J end by 3 bases, with 16 bases between. The CDR3 extends over 15 amino acids. Germline CDR1 is SEHNR and CDR2 is FQNEAQ (reference sequence).

For the CDR3, the DNA is TGTGCCAGCAGTTCAGGACTAGCGGGGGGCTACCAAGAGACCCAGTACTTC. Residues: CASSSGLAGGYQETQYF. The genes are TRBV6-5 and TRBJ2-5, with TRBD2 matching 14 bases. The CDR3 has 17 residues. V gave up 4 bases and J gave up 0 bases; unmatched junction bases: 4. Germline V lookup: CDR1 MNHEY, CDR2 SVGAGI.

This clonotype was detected only a few times. This chain links TRBV2 with TRBJ2-2; TRBD1 or TRBD2 may be the D gene (5 bases each). V was shortened by 5 bases and J by 4 bases, with 14 bases between the two germline ends. Germline CDR1 is SNHLY and CDR2 is FYNNEI. The CDR3 is 15 residues long. The CDR3 region is CASSPYRGRTGELFF. The CDR3 region has the DNA TGTGCCAGCAGTCCCTACCGGGGACGCACCGGGGAGCTGTTTTTT.

The V call is TRBV6-5, the J call TRBJ2-1; a possible D gene is TRBD1 (6 bases). Trimming left V 5 bases short and J 5 bases short, with 10 bases between. The CDR3 sequence is 13 residues long. From germline, CDR1 is MNHEY and CDR2 SVGAGI. CDR3 DNA sequence: TGTGCCAGCAGTCGACAGGTTCACAATGAGCAGTTCTTC. Its translation is CASSRQVHNEQFF.

The chain combines TRBV29-1 with TRBJ2-7, with D maybe TRBD2 (8 bases). Trimming removed 4 bases from V and 1 base from J, with 17 bases in between. Per germline, CDR1 SQVTM and CDR2 ANQGSEA. This CDR3 has 15 amino acids. As DNA, the CDR3 is TGCAGCGTTGTCTGGGGACAGCGGGGGTCCTACGAGCAGTACGTC. Its translation is CSVVWGQRGSYEQYV.

For this clonotype: It may be a read error: a sequence one base away is much more abundant. The V and J genes are TRBV7-9 and TRBJ1-5, with unresolved D. Germline CDR1 is SEHNR and CDR2 is FQNEAQ (reference sequence). The CDR3 covers 12 residues. The V and J ends lost 7 bases and 6 bases respectively, with 10 bases between them. The CDR3 protein is CASTLGPQPQHF. The CDR3 DNA reads TGTGCCAGCACTCTCGGCCCTCAGCCCCAGCATTTT.

The V gene is TRBV20-1, the J gene TRBJ2-7; TRBD1 agrees at 8 bases. The CDR3 consists of 12 residues. Germline V gene lookup returns CDR1 DFQATT and CDR2 SNEGSKA (reference sequence). Trimming at V came to 8 bases and at J to 3 bases, leaving 6 bases not matched to a gene. CDR3 region: CSTVGTGYEQYF. The CDR3 bases are TGCAGTACTGTTGGGACAGGCTACGAGCAGTACTTC.

There are a few counts of this clonotype. The chain uses TRBV20-1 and TRBJ2-1; TRBD2 matches at 10 bases. CDR3 length equals 14 residues. The ends lost 8 bases at V and 5 bases at J; junction bases unmatched: 9. Germline values: CDR1 DFQATT, CDR2 SNEGSKA (reference sequence). The CDR3, as DNA: TGCAGTCCCCATCCTAGCGGGAGAAACAATGAGCAGTTCTTC. It encodes CSPHPSGRNNEQFF.

V gene TRBV6-1 combines with J gene TRBJ1-1; maybe TRBD1 (5 bases). V dropped 10 bases and J dropped 1 base, with 22 bases sitting between them. CDR3 length: 16 residues. The germline V gene encodes CDR1 MNHNS and CDR2 SASEGT. In DNA, the CDR3 is TGTGCCACTTCCGAACACCCGGGACGGAGGAACACTGAAGCTTTCTTT. As protein: CATSEHPGRRNTEAFF.